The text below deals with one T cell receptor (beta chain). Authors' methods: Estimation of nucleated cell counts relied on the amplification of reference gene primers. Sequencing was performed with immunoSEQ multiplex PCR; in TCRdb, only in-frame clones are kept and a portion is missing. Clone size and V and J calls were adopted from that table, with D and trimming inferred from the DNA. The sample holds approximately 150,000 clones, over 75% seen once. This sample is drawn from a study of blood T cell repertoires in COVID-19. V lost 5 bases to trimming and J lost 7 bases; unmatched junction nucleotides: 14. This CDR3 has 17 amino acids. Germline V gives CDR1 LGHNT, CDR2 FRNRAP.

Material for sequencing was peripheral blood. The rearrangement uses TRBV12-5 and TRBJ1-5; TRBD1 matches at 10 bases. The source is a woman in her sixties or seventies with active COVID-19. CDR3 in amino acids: CASGPLLGQGDFQPQHF. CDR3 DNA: TGTGCTAGTGGTCCGTTATTAGGACAGGGGGACTTCCAGCCCCAGCATTTT.